What follows describes a single T cell receptor beta chain. These data are taken from a study of long-term antiretroviral therapy in people with HIV. Germline V gene sequence: CDR1 SGHRS, CDR2 YFSETQ. CDR3 length: 15 residues. Trimming took 0 bases from V and 4 from J, leaving 11 bases between them. immunoSEQ v3.0 was run at survey level. Profiled with immunoSEQ multiplex PCR; TCRdb holds only in-frame clones, not every one. The table has around 29,000 clones, about 95% seen once; the top ten hold about 8%. The rearrangement joins TRBV5-1 to TRBJ2-1; a weak D match, TRBD1 (5 bases). The sequence derives from a man aged 25 to 45 with HIV. Sequenced material: unsorted PBMCs, taken 5.3 years after starting antiretroviral therapy. CDR3 bases: TGCGCCAGCAGCTTGGAAGTAGGGGCATACAATGAGCAGTTCTTC. As protein: CASSLEVGAYNEQFF.